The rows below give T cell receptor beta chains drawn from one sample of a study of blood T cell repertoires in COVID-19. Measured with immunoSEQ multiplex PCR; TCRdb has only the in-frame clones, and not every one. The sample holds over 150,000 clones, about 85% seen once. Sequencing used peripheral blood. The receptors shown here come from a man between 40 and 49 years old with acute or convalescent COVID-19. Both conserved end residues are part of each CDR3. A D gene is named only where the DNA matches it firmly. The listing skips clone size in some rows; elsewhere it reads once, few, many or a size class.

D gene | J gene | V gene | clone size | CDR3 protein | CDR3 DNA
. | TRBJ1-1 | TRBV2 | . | CASRAGNMNTEAFF | TGTGCCAGCAGGGCCGGGAACATGAACACTGAAGCTTTCTTT
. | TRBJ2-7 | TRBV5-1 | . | CASSLEADSYEQYF | TGCGCCAGCAGCTTGGAAGCTGACTCCTACGAGCAGTACTTC
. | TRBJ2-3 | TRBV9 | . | CASSPPPGLLTDTQYF | TGTGCCAGCAGCCCCCCCCCGGGACTCCTCACAGATACGCAGTATTTT
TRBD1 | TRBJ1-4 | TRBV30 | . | CAWSLHSGGAEKLFF | TGTGCCTGGAGTCTACACTCAGGGGGAGCTGAAAAACTGTTTTTT
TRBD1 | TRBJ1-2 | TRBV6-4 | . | CASSEGADRVSGYTF | TGTGCCAGCAGTGAAGGGGCGGACAGGGTGTCTGGCTACACCTTC
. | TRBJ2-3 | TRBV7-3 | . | CASSLRGSDTQYF | TGTGCCAGCAGCTTAAGAGGTTCAGATACGCAGTATTTT
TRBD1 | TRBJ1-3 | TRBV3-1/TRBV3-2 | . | CASSHSDRPGNTIYF | TGTGCCAGCAGCCACTCGGACAGGCCTGGAAACACCATATATTTT
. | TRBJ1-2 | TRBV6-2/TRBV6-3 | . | CASSYPERNYGYTF | TGTGCCAGCAGTTACCCAGAACGTAACTATGGCTACACCTTC
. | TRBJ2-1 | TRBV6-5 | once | CASQTGRGEQFF | TGTGCCAGTCAGACCGGTAGGGGCGAGCAGTTCTTC
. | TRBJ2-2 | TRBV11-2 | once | CASSNRGAIGGELFF | TGTGCCAGCAGCAACCGAGGTGCCATCGGCGGGGAGCTGTTTTTT
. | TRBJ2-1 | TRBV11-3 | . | CASSLTGGEQFF | TGTGCCAGCAGCCTGACCGGGGGTGAGCAGTTCTTC
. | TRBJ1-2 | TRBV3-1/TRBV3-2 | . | CASSQGAAGGYTF | TGTGCCAGCAGCCAAGGGGCTGCTGGGGGCTACACCTTC
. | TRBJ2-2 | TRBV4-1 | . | CASSQGTDHTGELFF | TGCGCCAGCAGCCAAGGGACAGACCACACCGGGGAGCTGTTTTTT
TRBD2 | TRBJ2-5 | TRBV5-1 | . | CASSTSSGDQETQYF | TGCGCCAGCAGCACGTCTAGCGGGGATCAAGAGACCCAGTACTTC
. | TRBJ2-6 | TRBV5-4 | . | CASSLGGGLGRSGANVLTF | TGTGCCAGCAGCTTGGGTGGCGGGCTCGGGCGCTCTGGGGCCAACGTCCTGACTTTC
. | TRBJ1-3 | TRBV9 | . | CASSQGFGRNTIYF | TGTGCCAGCAGCCAGGGATTTGGAAGAAACACCATATATTTT
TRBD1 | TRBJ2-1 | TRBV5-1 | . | CASSLEGARSYNEQFF | TGCGCCAGCAGCTTGGAGGGGGCAAGGTCCTACAATGAGCAGTTCTTC
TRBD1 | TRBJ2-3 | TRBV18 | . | CASSPTDRGRADTQYF | TGTGCCAGCTCACCAACGGACAGGGGACGCGCAGATACGCAGTATTTT
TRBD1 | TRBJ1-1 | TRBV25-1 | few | CASRTGGGTEAFF | TGTGCCAGCAGAACAGGGGGCGGAACTGAAGCTTTCTTT